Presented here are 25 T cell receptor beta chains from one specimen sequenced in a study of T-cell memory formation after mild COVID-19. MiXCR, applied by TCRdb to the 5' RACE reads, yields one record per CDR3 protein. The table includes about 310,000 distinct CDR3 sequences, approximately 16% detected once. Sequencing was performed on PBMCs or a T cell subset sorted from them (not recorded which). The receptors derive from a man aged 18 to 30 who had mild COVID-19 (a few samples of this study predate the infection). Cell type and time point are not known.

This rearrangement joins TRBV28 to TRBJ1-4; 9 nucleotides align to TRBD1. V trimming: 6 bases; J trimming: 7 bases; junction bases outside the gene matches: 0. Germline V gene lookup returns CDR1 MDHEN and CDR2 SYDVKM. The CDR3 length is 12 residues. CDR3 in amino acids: CASRQGAEKLFF. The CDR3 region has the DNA TGTGCCAGCAGACAGGGGGCTGAAAAACTGTTTTTT. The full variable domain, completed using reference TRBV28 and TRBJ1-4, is DVKVTQSSRYLVKRTGEKVFLECVQDMDHENMFWYRQDPGLGLRLIYFSYDVKMKEKGDIPEGYSVSREKKERFSLILESASTNQTSMYLCASRQGAEKLFFGSGTQLSVL.

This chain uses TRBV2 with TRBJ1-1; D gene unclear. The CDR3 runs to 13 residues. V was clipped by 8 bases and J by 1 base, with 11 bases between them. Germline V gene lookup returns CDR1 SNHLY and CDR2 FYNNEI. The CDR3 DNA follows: TGTGCCAGCGGGCCGACGGGGAACACTGAAGCTTTCTTT. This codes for CASGPTGNTEAFF.

CDR3: CASSLAVTGGTDTQYF. The CDR3 bases are TGCGCCAGCAGCTTGGCCGTGACAGGGGGCACAGATACGCAGTATTTT. The chain uses TRBV5-1 and TRBJ2-3, with TRBD1 identical over 8 bases. V lost 0 bases to trimming and J lost 1 base; unmatched junction nucleotides: 4. The germline gives CDR1 SGHRS, CDR2 YFSETQ. The CDR3 extends over 16 amino acids.

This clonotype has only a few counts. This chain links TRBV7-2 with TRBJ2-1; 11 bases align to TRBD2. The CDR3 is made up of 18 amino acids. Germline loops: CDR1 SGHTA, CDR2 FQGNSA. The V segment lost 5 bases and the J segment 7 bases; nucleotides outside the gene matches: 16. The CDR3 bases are TGTGCCAGCAGCAAGCAGACCGGGACTAGCGGCTCGAAGAATGAGCAGTTCTTC. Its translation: CASSKQTGTSGSKNEQFF.

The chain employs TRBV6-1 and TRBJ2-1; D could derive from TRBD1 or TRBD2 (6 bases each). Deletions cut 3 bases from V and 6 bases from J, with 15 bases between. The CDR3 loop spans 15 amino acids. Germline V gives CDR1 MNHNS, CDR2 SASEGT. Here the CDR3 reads CASSEGTWGGNEQFF. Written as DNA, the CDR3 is TGTGCCAGCAGTGAGGGGACATGGGGAGGCAATGAGCAGTTCTTC.

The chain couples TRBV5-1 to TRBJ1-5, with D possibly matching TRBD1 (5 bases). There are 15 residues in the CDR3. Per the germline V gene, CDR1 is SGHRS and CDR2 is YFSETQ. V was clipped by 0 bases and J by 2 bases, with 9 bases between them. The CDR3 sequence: CASSLEGARNQPQHF. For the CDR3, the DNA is TGCGCCAGCAGCTTGGAAGGGGCTCGCAATCAGCCCCAGCATTTT.

CDR3 sequence: CASNSRGEEALHF. The CDR3, as DNA: TGTGCCAGCAACTCGAGGGGGGAGGAGGCCCTCCACTTT. The chain combines TRBV6-6 with TRBJ1-6; weak D call: TRBD1 (6 bases). The germline V and J ends were trimmed by 7 bases and 14 bases, with 18 bases remaining between them. This CDR3 has 13 residues. Germline-derived CDR1 and CDR2 are MNHNY and SVGAGI (reference sequence).

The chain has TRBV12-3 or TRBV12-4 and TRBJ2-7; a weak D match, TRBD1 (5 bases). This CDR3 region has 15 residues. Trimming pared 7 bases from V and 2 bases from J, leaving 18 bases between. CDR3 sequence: CASTRGYRLTYEQYV. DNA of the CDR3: TGTGCCAGCACCCGTGGATACAGGTTAACCTACGAGCAGTACGTC.

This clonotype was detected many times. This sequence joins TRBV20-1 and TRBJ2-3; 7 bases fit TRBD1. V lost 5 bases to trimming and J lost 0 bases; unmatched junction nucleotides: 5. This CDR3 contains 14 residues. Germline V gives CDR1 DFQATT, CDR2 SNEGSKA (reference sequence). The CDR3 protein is CSADRVASTDTQYF. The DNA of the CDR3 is TGCAGTGCTGACAGGGTTGCAAGCACAGATACGCAGTATTTT.

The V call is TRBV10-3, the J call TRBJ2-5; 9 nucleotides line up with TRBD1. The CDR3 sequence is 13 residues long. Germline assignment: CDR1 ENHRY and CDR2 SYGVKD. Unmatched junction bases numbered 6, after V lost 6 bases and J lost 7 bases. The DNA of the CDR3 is TGTGCCATCAGGGGGGACAGGGCAGGGACCCAGTACTTC. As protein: CAIRGDRAGTQYF.

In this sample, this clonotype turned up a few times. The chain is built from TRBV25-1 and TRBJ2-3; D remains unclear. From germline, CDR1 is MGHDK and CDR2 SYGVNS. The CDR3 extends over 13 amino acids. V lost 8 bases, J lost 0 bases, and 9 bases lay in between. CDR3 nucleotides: TGTGCCAGCCTCCTAGAAAGCACAGATACGCAGTATTTT. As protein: CASLLESTDTQYF.

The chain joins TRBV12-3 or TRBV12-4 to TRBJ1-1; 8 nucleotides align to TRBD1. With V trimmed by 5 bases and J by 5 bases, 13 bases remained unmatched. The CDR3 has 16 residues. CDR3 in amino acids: CASSPIRDRRGTEAFF. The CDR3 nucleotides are TGTGCCAGCAGTCCAATCCGGGACAGGAGAGGGACTGAAGCTTTCTTT.

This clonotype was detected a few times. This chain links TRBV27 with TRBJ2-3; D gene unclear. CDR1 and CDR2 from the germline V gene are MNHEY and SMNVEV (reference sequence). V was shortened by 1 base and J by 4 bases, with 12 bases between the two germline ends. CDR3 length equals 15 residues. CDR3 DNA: TGTGCCAGCAGTTTATTGGGTCCCTACCCAGATACGCAGTATTTT. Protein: CASSLLGPYPDTQYF.

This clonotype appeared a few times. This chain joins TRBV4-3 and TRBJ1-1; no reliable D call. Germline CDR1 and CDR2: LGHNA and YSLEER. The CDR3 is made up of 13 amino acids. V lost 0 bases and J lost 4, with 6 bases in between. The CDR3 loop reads CASSQEPSTEAFF. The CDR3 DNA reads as TGCGCCAGCAGCCAAGAACCGTCCACTGAAGCTTTCTTT.

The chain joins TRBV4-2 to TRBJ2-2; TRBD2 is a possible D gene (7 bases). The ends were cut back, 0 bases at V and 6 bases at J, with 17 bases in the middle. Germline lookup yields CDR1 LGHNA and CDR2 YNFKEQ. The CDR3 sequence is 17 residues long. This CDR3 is CASSQEVPGGGAGELFF. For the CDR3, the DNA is TGTGCCAGCAGCCAAGAGGTCCCTGGGGGGGGCGCCGGGGAGCTGTTTTTT.

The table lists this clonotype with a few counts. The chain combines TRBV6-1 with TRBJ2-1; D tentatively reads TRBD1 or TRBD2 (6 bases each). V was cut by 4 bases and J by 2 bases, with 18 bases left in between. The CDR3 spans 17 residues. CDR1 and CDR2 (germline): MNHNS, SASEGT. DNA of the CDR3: TGTGCCAGCAGTGGAGTAGCGACGGGGGCTACCTACAATGAGCAGTTCTTC. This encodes CASSGVATGATYNEQFF.

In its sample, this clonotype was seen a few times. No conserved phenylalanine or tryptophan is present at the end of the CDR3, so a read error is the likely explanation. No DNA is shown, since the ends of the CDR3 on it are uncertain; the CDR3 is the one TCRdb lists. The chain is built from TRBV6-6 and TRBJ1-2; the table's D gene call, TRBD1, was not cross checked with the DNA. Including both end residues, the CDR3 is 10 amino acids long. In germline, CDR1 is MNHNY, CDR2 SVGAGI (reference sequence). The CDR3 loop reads CASSYGTLVL.

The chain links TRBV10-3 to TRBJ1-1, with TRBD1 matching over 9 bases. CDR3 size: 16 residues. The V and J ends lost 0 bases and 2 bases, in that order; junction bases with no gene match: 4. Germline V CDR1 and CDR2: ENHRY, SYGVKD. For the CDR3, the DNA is TGTGCCATCAGTGAGTCGGGGACAGGGACCAACACTGAAGCTTTCTTT. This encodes CAISESGTGTNTEAFF.

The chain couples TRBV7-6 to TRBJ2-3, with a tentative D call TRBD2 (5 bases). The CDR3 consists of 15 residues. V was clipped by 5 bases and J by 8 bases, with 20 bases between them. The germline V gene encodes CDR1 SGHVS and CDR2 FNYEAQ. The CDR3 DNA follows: TGTGCCAGCAGCCAACAATCAGAGGGTAGGCGTACGCAGTATTTT. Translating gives CASSQQSEGRRTQYF.

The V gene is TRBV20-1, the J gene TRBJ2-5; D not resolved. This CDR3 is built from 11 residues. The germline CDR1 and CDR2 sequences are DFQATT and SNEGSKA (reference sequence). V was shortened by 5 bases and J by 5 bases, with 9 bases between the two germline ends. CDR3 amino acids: CSALQRETQYF. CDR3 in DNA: TGCAGTGCTCTACAACGGGAGACCCAGTACTTC.

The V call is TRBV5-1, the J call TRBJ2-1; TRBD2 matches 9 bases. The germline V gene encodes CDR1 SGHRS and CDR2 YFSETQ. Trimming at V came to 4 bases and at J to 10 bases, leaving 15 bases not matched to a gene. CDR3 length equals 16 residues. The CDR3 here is CASSLYSGGPGFEQFF. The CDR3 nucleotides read TGCGCCAGCAGCCTCTATAGCGGGGGCCCTGGTTTCGAGCAGTTCTTC.

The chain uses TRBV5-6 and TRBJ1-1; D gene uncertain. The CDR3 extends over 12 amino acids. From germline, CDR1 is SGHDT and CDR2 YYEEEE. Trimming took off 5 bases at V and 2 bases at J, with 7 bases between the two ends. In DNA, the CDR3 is TGTGCCAGCAGGGGTATAAACACTGAAGCTTTCTTT. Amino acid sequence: CASRGINTEAFF.

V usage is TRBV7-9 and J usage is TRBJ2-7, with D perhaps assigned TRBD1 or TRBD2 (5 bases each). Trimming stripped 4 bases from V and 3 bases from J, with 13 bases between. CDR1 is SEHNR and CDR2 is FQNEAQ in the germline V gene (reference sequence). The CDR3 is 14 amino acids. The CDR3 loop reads CASSSPGPLYEQYF. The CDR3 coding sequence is TGTGCCAGCAGCTCCCCGGGACCTCTCTACGAGCAGTACTTC.

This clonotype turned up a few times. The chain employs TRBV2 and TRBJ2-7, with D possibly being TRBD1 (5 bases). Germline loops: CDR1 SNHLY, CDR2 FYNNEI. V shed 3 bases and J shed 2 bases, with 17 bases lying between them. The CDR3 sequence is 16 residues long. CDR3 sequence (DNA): TGTGCCAGCAGTGATTCGGCAGGGTTTTACCCCTACGAGCAGTACTTC. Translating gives CASSDSAGFYPYEQYF.

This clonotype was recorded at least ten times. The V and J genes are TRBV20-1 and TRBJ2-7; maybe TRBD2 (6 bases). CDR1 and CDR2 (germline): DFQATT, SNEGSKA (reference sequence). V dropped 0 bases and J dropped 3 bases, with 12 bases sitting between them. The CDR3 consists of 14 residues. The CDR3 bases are TGCAGTGCTAGAGACCGCCTAGCGCTCTACGAGCAGTACTTC. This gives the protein CSARDRLALYEQYF.